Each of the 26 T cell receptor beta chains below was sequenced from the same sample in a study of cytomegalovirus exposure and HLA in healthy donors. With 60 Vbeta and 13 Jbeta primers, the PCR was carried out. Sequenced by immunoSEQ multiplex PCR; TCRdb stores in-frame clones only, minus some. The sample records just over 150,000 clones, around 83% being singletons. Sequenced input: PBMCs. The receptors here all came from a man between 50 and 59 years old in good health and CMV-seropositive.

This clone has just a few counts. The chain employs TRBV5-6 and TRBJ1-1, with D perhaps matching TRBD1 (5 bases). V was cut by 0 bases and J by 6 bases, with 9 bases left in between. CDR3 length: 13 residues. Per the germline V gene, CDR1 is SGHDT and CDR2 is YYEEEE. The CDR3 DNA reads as TGTGCCAGCAGCTTGGATAGGGGTGCTGAAGCTTTCTTT. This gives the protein CASSLDRGAEAFF.

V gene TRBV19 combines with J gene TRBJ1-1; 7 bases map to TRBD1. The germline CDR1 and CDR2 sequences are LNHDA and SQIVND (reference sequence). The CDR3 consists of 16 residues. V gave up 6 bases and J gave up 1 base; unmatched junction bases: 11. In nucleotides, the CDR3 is TGTGCCAGTAGGAAACGGACAGGTTCTGGGAACACTGAAGCTTTCTTT. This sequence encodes CASRKRTGSGNTEAFF.

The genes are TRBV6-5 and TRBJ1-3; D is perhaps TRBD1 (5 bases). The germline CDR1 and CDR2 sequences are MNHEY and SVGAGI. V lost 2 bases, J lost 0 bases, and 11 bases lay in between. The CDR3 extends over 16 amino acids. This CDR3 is CASSYGGDGSGNTIYF. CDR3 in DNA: TGTGCCAGCAGTTACGGCGGGGACGGCTCTGGAAACACCATATATTTT.

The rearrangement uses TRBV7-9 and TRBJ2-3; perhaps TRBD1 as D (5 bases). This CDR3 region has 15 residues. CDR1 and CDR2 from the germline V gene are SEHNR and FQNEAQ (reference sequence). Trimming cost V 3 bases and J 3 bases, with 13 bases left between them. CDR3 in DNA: TGTGCCAGCAGCTTTTTAGGGGCAGGGACAGATACGCAGTATTTT. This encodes CASSFLGAGTDTQYF.

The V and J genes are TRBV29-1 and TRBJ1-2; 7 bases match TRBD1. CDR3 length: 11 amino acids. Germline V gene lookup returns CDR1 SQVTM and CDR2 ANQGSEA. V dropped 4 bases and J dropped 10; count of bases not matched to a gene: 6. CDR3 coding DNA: TGCAGCGTTGTGGACAGGCATGTCTACACCTTC. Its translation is CSVVDRHVYTF.

The CDR3 reads CASSARDSSNEKLFF. DNA of the CDR3: TGTGCCAGCAGCGCCCGGGACAGCTCTAATGAAAAACTGTTTTTT. The rearrangement uses TRBV9 and TRBJ1-4; TRBD1 matches 7 bases. V lost 3 bases to trimming and J lost 3 bases; unmatched junction nucleotides: 5. The CDR3 is 15 amino acids. Germline V gene data show CDR1 as SGDLS and CDR2 as YYNGEE. The whole variable domain, remainder taken from reference TRBV9 and TRBJ1-4, is DSGVTQTPKHLITATGQRVTLRCSPRSGDLSVYWYQQSLDQGLQFLIQYYNGEERAKGNILERFSAQQFPDLHSELNLSSLELGDSALYFCASSARDSSNEKLFFGSGTQLSVL.

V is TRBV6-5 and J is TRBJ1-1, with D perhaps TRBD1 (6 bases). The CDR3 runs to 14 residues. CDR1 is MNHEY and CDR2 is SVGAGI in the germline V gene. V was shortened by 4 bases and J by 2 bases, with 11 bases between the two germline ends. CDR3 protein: CASSSTGTNTEAFF. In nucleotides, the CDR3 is TGTGCCAGCAGTTCTACAGGGACCAACACTGAAGCTTTCTTT.

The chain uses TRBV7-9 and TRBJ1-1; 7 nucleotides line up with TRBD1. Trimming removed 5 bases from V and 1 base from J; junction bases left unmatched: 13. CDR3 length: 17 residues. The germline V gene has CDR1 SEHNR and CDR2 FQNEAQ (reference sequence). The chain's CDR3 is CASSRTGESGKNTEAFF. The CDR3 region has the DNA TGTGCCAGCAGCAGAACAGGGGAGTCCGGAAAGAACACTGAAGCTTTCTTT.

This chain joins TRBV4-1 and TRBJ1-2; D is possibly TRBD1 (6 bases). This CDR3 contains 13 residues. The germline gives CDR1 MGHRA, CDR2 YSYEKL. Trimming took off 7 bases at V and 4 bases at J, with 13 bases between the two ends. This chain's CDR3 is CASTNPGVYGYTF. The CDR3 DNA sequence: TGCGCCAGCACCAACCCAGGGGTCTATGGCTACACCTTC.

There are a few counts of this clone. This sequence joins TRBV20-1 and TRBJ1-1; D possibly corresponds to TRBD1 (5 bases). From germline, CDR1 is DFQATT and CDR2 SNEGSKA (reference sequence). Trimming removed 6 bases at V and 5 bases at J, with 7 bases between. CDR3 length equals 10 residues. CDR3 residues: CSARQTEAFF. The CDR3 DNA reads TGCAGTGCAAGACAGACTGAAGCTTTCTTT.

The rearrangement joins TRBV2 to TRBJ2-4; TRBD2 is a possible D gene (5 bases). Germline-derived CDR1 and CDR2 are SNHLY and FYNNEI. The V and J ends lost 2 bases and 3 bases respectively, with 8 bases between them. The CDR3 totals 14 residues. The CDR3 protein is CASSEHGGKNIQYF. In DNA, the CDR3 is TGTGCCAGCAGTGAACATGGAGGCAAAAACATTCAGTACTTC. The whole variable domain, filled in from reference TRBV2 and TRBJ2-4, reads EPEVTQTPSHQVTQMGQEVILRCVPISNHLYFYWYRQILGQKVEFLVSFYNNEISEKSEIFDDQFSVERPDGSNFTLKIRSTKLEDSAMYFCASSEHGGKNIQYFGAGTRLSVL.

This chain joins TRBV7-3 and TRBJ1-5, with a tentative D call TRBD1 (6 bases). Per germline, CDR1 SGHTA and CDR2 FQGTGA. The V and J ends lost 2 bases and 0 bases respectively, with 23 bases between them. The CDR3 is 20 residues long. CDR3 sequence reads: CASSLDQTTGTQYSNQPQHF. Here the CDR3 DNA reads TGTGCCAGCAGCTTAGACCAAACAACCGGGACACAATATAGCAATCAGCCCCAGCATTTT.

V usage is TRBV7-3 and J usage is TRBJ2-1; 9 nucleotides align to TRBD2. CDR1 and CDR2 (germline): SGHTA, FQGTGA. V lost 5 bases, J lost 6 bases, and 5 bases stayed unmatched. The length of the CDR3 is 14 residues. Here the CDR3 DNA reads TGTGCCAGCAGCCTCGGACTAGCGCCCAATGAGCAGTTCTTC. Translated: CASSLGLAPNEQFF.

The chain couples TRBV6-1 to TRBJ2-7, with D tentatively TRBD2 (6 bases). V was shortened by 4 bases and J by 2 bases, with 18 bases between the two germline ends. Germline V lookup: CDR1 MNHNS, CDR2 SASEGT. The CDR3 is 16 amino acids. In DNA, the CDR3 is TGTGCCAGCAGTGCCGGGGTGGGAGCGGGCGCCTACGAGCAGTACTTC. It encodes CASSAGVGAGAYEQYF.

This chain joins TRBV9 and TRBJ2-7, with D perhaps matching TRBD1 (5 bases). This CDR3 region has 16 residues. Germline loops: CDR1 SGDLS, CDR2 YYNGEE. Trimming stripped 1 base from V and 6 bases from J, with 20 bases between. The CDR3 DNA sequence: TGTGCCAGCAGCGTATTGTCTGGGCAGGGCCTCGGCGAGCAGTACTTC. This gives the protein CASSVLSGQGLGEQYF.

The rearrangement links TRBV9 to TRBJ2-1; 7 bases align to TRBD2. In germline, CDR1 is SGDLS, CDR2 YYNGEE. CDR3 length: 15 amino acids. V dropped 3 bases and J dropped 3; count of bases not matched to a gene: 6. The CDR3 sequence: CASSATSRYYNEQFF. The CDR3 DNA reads TGTGCCAGCAGCGCGACTAGCAGGTACTACAATGAGCAGTTCTTC.

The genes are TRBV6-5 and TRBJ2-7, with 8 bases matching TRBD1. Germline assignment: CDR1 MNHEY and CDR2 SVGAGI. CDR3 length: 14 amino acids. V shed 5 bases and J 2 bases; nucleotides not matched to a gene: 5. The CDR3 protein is CASSQGAGTYEQYF. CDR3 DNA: TGTGCCAGCAGTCAGGGGGCCGGAACCTACGAGCAGTACTTC.

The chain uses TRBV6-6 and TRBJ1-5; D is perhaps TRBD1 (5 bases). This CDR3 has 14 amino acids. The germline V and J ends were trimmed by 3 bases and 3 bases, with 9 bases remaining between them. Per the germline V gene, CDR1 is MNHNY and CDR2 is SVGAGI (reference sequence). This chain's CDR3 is CASSYRQPNQPQHF. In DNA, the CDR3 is TGTGCCAGCAGTTATCGACAGCCCAATCAGCCCCAGCATTTT.

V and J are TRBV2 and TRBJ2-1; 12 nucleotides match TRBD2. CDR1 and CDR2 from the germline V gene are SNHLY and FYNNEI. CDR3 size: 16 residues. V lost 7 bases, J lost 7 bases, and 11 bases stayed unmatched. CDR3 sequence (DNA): TGTGCCAGCACTTCAACAGTACTAGCGGGAGGAAATGAGCAGTTCTTC. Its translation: CASTSTVLAGGNEQFF.

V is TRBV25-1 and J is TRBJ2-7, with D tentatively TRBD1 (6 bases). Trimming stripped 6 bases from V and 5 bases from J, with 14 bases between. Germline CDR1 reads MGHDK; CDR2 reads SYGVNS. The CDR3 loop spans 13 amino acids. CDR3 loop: CASRRQAMDEQYF. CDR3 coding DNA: TGTGCCAGCAGGAGACAGGCCATGGACGAGCAGTACTTC.

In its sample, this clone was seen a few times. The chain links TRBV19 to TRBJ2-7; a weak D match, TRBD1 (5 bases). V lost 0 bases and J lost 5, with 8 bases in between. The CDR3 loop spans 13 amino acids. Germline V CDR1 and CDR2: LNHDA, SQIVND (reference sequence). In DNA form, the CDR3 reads TGTGCCAGTAGTATAGACCAGGGAAACGAGCAGTACTTC. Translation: CASSIDQGNEQYF.

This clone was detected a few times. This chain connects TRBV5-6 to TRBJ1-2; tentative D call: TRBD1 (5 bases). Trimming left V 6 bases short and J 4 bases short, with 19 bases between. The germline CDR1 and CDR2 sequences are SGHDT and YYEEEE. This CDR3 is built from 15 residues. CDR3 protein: CASITGGAQGYGYTF. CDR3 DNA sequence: TGTGCCAGCATCACGGGCGGGGCGCAGGGCTATGGCTACACCTTC.

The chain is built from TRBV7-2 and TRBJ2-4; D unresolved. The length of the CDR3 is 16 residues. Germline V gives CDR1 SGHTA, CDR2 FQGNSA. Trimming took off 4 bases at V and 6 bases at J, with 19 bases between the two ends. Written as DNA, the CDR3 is TGTGCCAGCAGCTCCGGTGAGGCCGCTCTTGTAAACATTCAGTACTTC. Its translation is CASSSGEAALVNIQYF.

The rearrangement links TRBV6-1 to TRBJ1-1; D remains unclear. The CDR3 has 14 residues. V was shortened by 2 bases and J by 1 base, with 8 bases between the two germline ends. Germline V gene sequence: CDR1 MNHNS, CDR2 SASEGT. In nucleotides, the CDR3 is TGTGCCAGCAGTGAATCCGCGGCGAACACTGAAGCTTTCTTT. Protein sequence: CASSESAANTEAFF.

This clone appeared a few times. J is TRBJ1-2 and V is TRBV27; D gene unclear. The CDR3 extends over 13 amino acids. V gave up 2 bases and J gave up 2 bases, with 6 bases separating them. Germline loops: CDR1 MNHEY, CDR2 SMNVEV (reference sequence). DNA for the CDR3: TGTGCCAGCAGTTTACACAGAAACTATGGCTACACCTTC. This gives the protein CASSLHRNYGYTF.

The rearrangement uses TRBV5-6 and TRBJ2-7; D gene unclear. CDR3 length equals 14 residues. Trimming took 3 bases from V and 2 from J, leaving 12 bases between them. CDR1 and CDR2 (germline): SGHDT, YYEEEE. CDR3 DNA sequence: TGTGCCAGCAGCTACCGATCTATGGCCTACGAGCAGTACTTC. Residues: CASSYRSMAYEQYF.